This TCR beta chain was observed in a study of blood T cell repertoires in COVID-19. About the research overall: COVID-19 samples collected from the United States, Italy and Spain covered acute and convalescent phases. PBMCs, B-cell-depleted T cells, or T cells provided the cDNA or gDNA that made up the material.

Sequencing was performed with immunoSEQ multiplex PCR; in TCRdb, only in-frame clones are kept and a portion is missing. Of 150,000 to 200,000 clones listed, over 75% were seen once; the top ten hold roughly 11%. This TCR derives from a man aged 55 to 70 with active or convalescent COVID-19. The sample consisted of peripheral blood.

CDR3 sequence (DNA): TGTGCCAGCAGCTTAGGGGATGTCCTTTCCTACGAGCAGTACTTC. This encodes CASSLGDVLSYEQYF. The chain carries TRBV5-6 and TRBJ2-7, with a weak D call TRBD1 (5 bases). Germline CDR1 is SGHDT and CDR2 is YYEEEE. The length of the CDR3 is 15 residues. V lost 2 bases and J lost 1, with 13 bases in between.